This T cell receptor (beta chain) appears in the sequencing data of a study of vaccination and CD4 T cells after COVID-19. Whole-study context: Nasal swab PCR had shown SARS-CoV-2 positivity in the convalescent patients (about 10 mild cases, one severe case). Vaccination of participants consisted of two doses of either BNT162b2 or mRNA-1273 vaccine. Overlapping spike peptides served as the stimulus for the cells. These peptides came from SARS-CoV-2 and from the common cold coronaviruses HCoV-NL63, HCoV-OC43 and HCoV-229E.

The germline V gene has CDR1 SGHVS and CDR2 FQNEAQ. The CDR3 runs to 14 residues. V gave up 5 bases and J gave up 4 bases, with 14 bases separating them. Cultured CD4+ T-cell DNA underwent Oncomine TCR Beta short-read sequencing. TCRdb fed the PCR reads into MiXCR, producing one record per CDR3 protein. Of about 20,000 distinct CDR3 sequences detected, approximately 50% appear once; the ten largest clones hold approximately 4.4%. Treatment indicated: approximately nine-day PBMC culture with coronavirus spike peptide pools or control peptides (ViraFEST assay). After about eleven days of culture, CD4+ T cells were negatively selected. This clonotype was found a few times. The antigen is not known.

The V call is TRBV7-8, the J call TRBJ1-1; a weak D match, TRBD1 (6 bases). The origin of this receptor is a human donor who had recovered from COVID-19. The material was CD4+ T cells from blood, cultured in vitro, obtained before SARS-CoV-2 vaccination. Here the CDR3 reads CASSPRTGSTEAFF. The CDR3 coding sequence is TGTGCCAGCAGCCCTCGAACAGGGTCCACTGAAGCTTTCTTT.